These 23 T cell receptor beta chains share one sample of origin, sequenced in a study of CD8+ T cells in alopecia areata. Cutaneous lymph node cells were pooled, and they were sorted using CD4, CD8alpha, NKG2D, NKG2ACE and other markers. Once RNA had been extracted, it was reverse transcribed into cDNA to act as the sequencing template. Profiled with immunoSEQ multiplex PCR; TCRdb holds only in-frame clones, not every one. The data list around 300,000 clones, none observed once; more than 0.95% falls to the top ten. The sequenced sample was CD4+ T cells sorted from a lymph node. The receptors derive from a C3H/HeJ mouse with alopecia areata. The strain is characterized by the MHC haplotype H2-k.

This clone was counted between two and nine times. Gene labels here are mouse ones. The read ends 4 residues before the CDR3 terminus; that terminus is restored from the germline J gene. V and J are TRBV13-3 and TRBJ2-3, with D possibly matching TRBD1 (6 bases). The CDR3 is made up of 15 amino acids. Trimming cost V 0 bases and J 2 bases, with 10 bases left between them. The germline V gene encodes CDR1 NNHDY and CDR2 SYVADS. CDR3 amino acids: CASSDDAGAAETLYF. The sequenced part of the CDR3 DNA is TGTGCCAGCAGTGATGACGCAGGGGCTGCAGAA.

A few counts support this clone. Gene names are mouse gene names. The DNA ends 4 residues before the CDR3 does, and the rest of the CDR3 is filled in from the germline J gene. Other nucleotide sequences from this sample produce the same CDR3. The rearrangement joins TRBV13-2 to TRBJ2-7, with 10 bases identical to TRBD1. The germline CDR1 and CDR2 sequences are NNHNN and SYGAGS (reference sequence). This CDR3 contains 14 residues. The sequenced part of the CDR3 DNA is TGTGCCAGCGGTGATGGGGGACAGGGGTAT. It is translated as CASGDGGQGY. Given in full, the CDR3 is CASGDGGQGYEQYF.

About this clone: The gene names here belong to mouse. The CDR3 goes on 4 residues after the read ends, and that part is filled in from the germline J gene. The rearrangement joins TRBV1 to TRBJ2-7, with TRBD2 as a possible D gene (6 bases). Germline V CDR1 and CDR2: NSQYPW, LRSPGD (reference sequence). CDR3 length: 16 amino acids. With 0 bases removed from V and 0 bases from J, the gap between germline ends came to 12 bases. The DNA read from the CDR3 is TGCACCTGCAGTGCAGATTCTGGGGAGAGCTCCTAT. Amino acids: CTCSADSGESSY. The CDR3 in full is CTCSADSGESSYEQYF.

A remark on this clone: Mouse names are used for the genes. The sequenced fragment ends 4 residues before the CDR3 boundary, so the rest is inferred from the germline J gene. The J gene is TRBJ1-1, the V gene TRBV5; TRBD1 agrees at 7 bases. Losses at the gene ends were 4 bases for V and 4 bases for J; bases not matched to a gene: 3. Germline lookup yields CDR1 LGHNA and CDR2 YNLKQL (reference sequence). The length of the CDR3 is 13 residues. Incomplete CDR3 DNA: TGTGCCAGCAGCCGACAGGGTAGCACA. Protein: CASSRQGST. The entire CDR3 is CASSRQGSTEVFF.

Comment on this clone: Gene labels here are mouse ones. Sequencing ends 4 residues short of the CDR3 end; the germline J gene provides the rest. Other nucleotide sequences from this sample produce the same CDR3. V and J are TRBV14 and TRBJ2-7, with 11 bases identical to TRBD2. Trimming cost V 5 bases and J 0 bases; bases outside gene matches: 4. CDR3 length: 15 residues. Germline V gene sequence: CDR1 SGHDT, CDR2 FRDEAV. The CDR3 bases that were read are TGTGCCAGCAGCCCCGACTGGGGGGGCTCCTAT. Translation gives CASSPDWGGSY. In full, the CDR3 is CASSPDWGGSYEQYF.

There are a few counts of this clone. Here the gene names and germline are mouse. The DNA ends 4 residues before the CDR3 does, and the rest of the CDR3 is filled in from the germline J gene. The V gene is TRBV13-1, the J gene TRBJ1-2; D unclear. With 5 bases removed from V and 0 bases from J, the gap between germline ends came to 8 bases. The CDR3 contains 13 residues. The germline V gene encodes CDR1 NSHNY and CDR2 SYGAGN. This CDR3 is CASSYSANSDYTF. CDR3 DNA (partial): TGTGCCAGCAGCTACAGTGCAAACTCC.

This clone showed up just a few times. All gene names here are mouse names. In the same sample, other DNA sequences code for this CDR3. The CDR3 region is CASGGTGGSAETLYF. The part of the CDR3 DNA that was read is TGTGCCAGCGGCGGGACTGGGGGATCTGCAGAA. The chain employs TRBV13-2 and TRBJ2-3; TRBD2 matches 11 bases. Read coverage stops 4 residues before the CDR3 terminus; the germline J gene supplies the remainder. From germline, CDR1 is NNHNN and CDR2 SYGAGS (reference sequence). The ends lost 5 bases at V and 2 bases at J; junction bases unmatched: 4. The CDR3 runs to 15 residues.

This clone was seen a handful of times. The gene names here belong to mouse. The read is 3 residues too short to cover the CDR3 end, so that end is filled in from the germline J gene. The chain combines TRBV31 with TRBJ1-6; 9 bases align to TRBD1. TRBJ1-6 counts as an open reading frame of uncertain function. Germline-derived CDR1 and CDR2 are GKSSPN and SITVG. J lost 2 bases, V lost 1 base, and 3 bases had no gene match. This CDR3 comprises 16 residues. The covered CDR3 bases are TGTGCCTGGAGTCACAGGGGGCGACCCTATAATTCGCCC. This encodes CAWSHRGRPYNSP. The CDR3 reads in full as CAWSHRGRPYNSPLYF.

A word on this clone: Each gene name is a mouse one. The read falls 4 residues short of the CDR3 end, and the missing part is taken from the germline J gene. This chain uses TRBV1 with TRBJ2-1, with D maybe TRBD1 (6 bases). CDR1 NSQYPW and CDR2 LRSPGD come from the germline V gene (reference sequence). Deletions cut 5 bases from V and 0 bases from J, with 8 bases between. The CDR3 has 14 amino acids. CDR3 region: CTCSLGGNYAEQFF. The sequenced part of the CDR3 DNA is TGCACCTGCAGTTTAGGGGGTAACTATGCT.

With regard to this clone: Gene names are the mouse ones. The sequenced fragment ends 4 residues before the CDR3 boundary, so the rest is inferred from the germline J gene. The rearrangement joins TRBV5 to TRBJ2-2, with 7 bases fitting TRBD2. Germline CDR1 is LGHNA and CDR2 is YNLKQL (reference sequence). The CDR3 contains 16 residues. Trimming cost V 4 bases and J 0 bases; bases outside gene matches: 5. The part of the CDR3 DNA that was read is TGTGCCAGCAGCCGCCACTGGGGTGCAAACACCGGG. Residues: CASSRHWGANTG. In full, the CDR3 reads CASSRHWGANTGQLYF.

Regarding this clone: Gene names are mouse gene names. The read finishes 4 residues shy of the CDR3 end, and the germline J gene is used to complete it. The V gene is TRBV19, the J gene TRBJ1-1, with 7 positions matching TRBD1. Germline-derived CDR1 and CDR2 are FNHDT and SITEND (reference sequence). V was clipped by 5 bases and J by 0 bases; unmatched bases: 7. The CDR3 has 15 amino acids. The covered CDR3 bases are TGTGCCAGCAGCTTCCCCGGGACAGCAAACACA. Its protein is CASSFPGTANT. Given in full, the CDR3 is CASSFPGTANTEVFF.

Turning to this clone: The genes and germline here are from mouse. With the read ending 4 residues before the CDR3 end, the germline J gene is used to fill in that end. The genes are TRBV1 and TRBJ1-1; 9 bases line up with TRBD1. This CDR3 has 15 residues. V shed 0 bases, J shed 3 bases, and the junction held 2 bases outside the gene matches. Germline assignment: CDR1 NSQYPW and CDR2 LRSPGD (reference sequence). CDR3 DNA, as far as it was read: TGCACCTGCAGTGCAGATCGACAGGGGGACACA. It codes for CTCSADRQGDT. The entire CDR3 protein reads CTCSADRQGDTEVFF.

Remarks on this clone: Mouse gene names and germline throughout. The CDR3 goes on 4 residues after the read ends, and that part is filled in from the germline J gene. The chain has TRBV19 and TRBJ2-1, with 10 positions matching TRBD1. With V trimmed by 5 bases and J by 3 bases, 5 bases remained unmatched. The CDR3 runs 15 residues. Germline V CDR1 and CDR2: FNHDT, SITEND (reference sequence). The CDR3 here is CASRVDRGPYAEQFF. Incomplete CDR3 DNA: TGTGCCAGCAGGGTCGACAGGGGGCCCTATGCT.

There are a few counts of this clone. Gene names refer to mouse genes. The CDR3 end is not reached by the read, which stops 4 residues before it; the germline J gene fills it in. The chain is built from TRBV13-3 and TRBJ2-1; 7 nucleotides agree with TRBD1. V was pared by 1 base and J by 4 bases, with 5 bases of the junction left unmatched. Germline V CDR1 and CDR2: NNHDY, SYVADS. The CDR3 covers 15 residues. The CDR3 sequence is CASSDWQGVYAEQFF. The CDR3 DNA, read in part, is TGTGCCAGCAGTGATTGGCAGGGGGTGTATGCT.

As regards this clone: Mouse gene names apply. The DNA ends 4 residues before the CDR3 does, and the rest of the CDR3 is filled in from the germline J gene. This chain joins TRBV1 and TRBJ2-2; D is perhaps TRBD2 (7 bases). V was clipped by 0 bases and J by 2 bases, with 10 bases between them. The germline CDR1 and CDR2 sequences are NSQYPW and LRSPGD (reference sequence). The CDR3 runs to 16 residues. CDR3 DNA, as far as it was read: TGCACCTGCAGTGCAGAAGGGGGGGGTAACACCGGG. It yields the protein CTCSAEGGGNTG. The entire CDR3 sequence reads CTCSAEGGGNTGQLYF. The full variable domain, its missing parts supplied by reference TRBV1 and TRBJ2-2, is VTLLEQNPRWRLVPRGQAVNLRCILKNSQYPWMSWYQQDLQKQLQWLFTLRSPGDKEVKSLPGADYLATRVTDTELRLQVANMSQGRTLYCTCSAEGGGNTGQLYFGEGSKLTVL.

This clone has just a few counts. The listed genes are named as in mouse. The read halts 4 residues ahead of the CDR3 end, with the missing end drawn from the germline J gene. This chain connects TRBV19 to TRBJ2-1; 11 nucleotides align to TRBD2. Germline V gives CDR1 FNHDT, CDR2 SITEND (reference sequence). The length of the CDR3 is 16 residues. The junction had 6 bases not matched to a gene; V was cut back by 4 bases and J by 3 bases. The CDR3 region is CASSHAGLGAYAEQFF. The CDR3 DNA, read in part, is TGTGCCAGCAGTCACGCGGGACTGGGGGCCTATGCT.

This clone was counted a few times. Germline and genes here are mouse. The CDR3 end is not reached by the read, which stops 4 residues before it; the germline J gene fills it in. V usage is TRBV19 and J usage is TRBJ2-7, with D perhaps matching TRBD1 (6 bases). The CDR3 has 13 amino acids. CDR1 and CDR2 (germline): FNHDT, SITEND (reference sequence). Trimming removed 4 bases from V and 3 bases from J, with 11 bases in between. The CDR3 bases that were read are TGTGCCAGCAGTCACCGGGACATCTAT. As protein: CASSHRDIY. The entire CDR3 is CASSHRDIYEQYF.

There are many counts of this clone. Mouse gene names apply. The read halts 4 residues ahead of the CDR3 end, with the missing end drawn from the germline J gene. The genes are TRBV19 and TRBJ1-1, with 8 nucleotides matching TRBD1. Per germline, CDR1 FNHDT and CDR2 SITEND (reference sequence). The CDR3 contains 12 residues. CDR3 region: CASSQTGAEVFF. The CDR3 bases that were read are TGTGCCAGCAGCCAGACAGGGGCA.

This clone was counted between two and nine times. Each gene name is a mouse one. The read terminates 4 residues before the CDR3 end, so the remaining end is supplied by the germline J gene. Within the sample, other DNA sequences also encode this same CDR3. V gene TRBV13-2 combines with J gene TRBJ2-1; TRBD2 matches at 9 bases. The CDR3 loop spans 16 amino acids. Germline trimming cut 0 bases from V and 0 bases from J; bases unmatched to any gene: 1. Germline V gene data show CDR1 as NNHNN and CDR2 as SYGAGS (reference sequence). The CDR3 bases that were read are TGTGCCAGCGGTGATGCGGGACTGGGTAACTATGCT. Residues: CASGDAGLGNYA. The CDR3 reads in full as CASGDAGLGNYAEQFF.

The sample holds a few counts of this clone. Gene names follow the mouse nomenclature. The read terminates 4 residues ahead of where the CDR3 ends, so the germline J gene completes it. V usage is TRBV13-3 and J usage is TRBJ2-4; TRBD1 matches at 9 bases. The CDR3 sequence is 13 residues long. Germline CDR1 NNHDY, CDR2 SYVADS. CDR3: CASTRQGENTLYF. The sequenced part of the CDR3 DNA is TGTGCCAGCACCCGACAGGGGGAAAAC.

This clone was seen a handful of times. A much more abundant neighbour one base away suggests this may be a read error. Germline and genes here are mouse. The sequence runs out 3 residues before the end of the CDR3; the remainder is reconstructed from the germline J gene. This chain uses TRBV13-3 with TRBJ1-6; D uncertain. TRBJ1-6 is recorded as an ORF, its role being uncertain. The V end was cut by 1 base, the J end by 5 bases, with 4 bases between. In germline, CDR1 is NNHDY, CDR2 SYVADS. The CDR3 loop spans 13 amino acids. CDR3 DNA, as far as it was read: TGTGCCAGCAGTGATATAGATAATTCGCCC. It translates to CASSDIDNSP. The CDR3 as a whole reads CASSDIDNSPLYF.

The sample holds a few counts of this clone. Each gene name is a mouse one. The sequenced fragment ends 4 residues before the CDR3 boundary, so the rest is inferred from the germline J gene. The rearrangement uses TRBV13-1 and TRBJ2-4, with a tentative D call TRBD2 (7 bases). Looked up from germline, CDR1 is NSHNY and CDR2 is SYGAGN. V gave up 0 bases and J gave up 0 bases, with 11 bases separating them. The CDR3 covers 16 residues. The CDR3 loop reads CASSDAGGPSQNTLYF. The sequenced CDR3 bases are TGTGCCAGCAGTGATGCTGGGGGCCCTAGTCAAAAC.

In the case of this clone: Any gene name here is a mouse gene name. CDR3 amino acids: CASSQSGTGGDEQYF. The sequenced CDR3 bases are TGTGCCAGCAGCCAATCCGGGACAGGGGGCGAT. The chain carries TRBV5 and TRBJ2-7, with 12 bases matching TRBD1. Read coverage stops 4 residues before the CDR3 terminus; the germline J gene supplies the remainder. The V gene's germline CDR1 is LGHNA and CDR2 YNLKQL (reference sequence). The CDR3 is 15 residues long.